Each of the 5 T cell receptor beta chains below was sequenced from the same sample in a study of blood T cell repertoires in COVID-19. The repertoire was sequenced with immunoSEQ multiplex PCR; TCRdb's copy has only in-frame clones and lacks some. The table lists approximately 380,000 clones, 91% of them singletons. Sequencing used PBMCs or T cells enriched from blood (not recorded which). The receptor source for this set is a middle-aged woman who had been exposed to COVID-19.

The chain employs TRBV5-1 and TRBJ1-1, with TRBD1 matching 9 bases. V was clipped by 2 bases and J by 3 bases; unmatched bases: 5. Germline V gives CDR1 SGHRS, CDR2 YFSETQ. The CDR3 spans 15 residues. CDR3 nucleotide sequence: TGCGCCAGCAGCTTAGGACAGGGGATGGACACTGAAGCTTTCTTT. It translates to CASSLGQGMDTEAFF.

The chain uses TRBV5-1 and TRBJ1-2; D might be TRBD1 (6 bases). Germline CDR1 reads SGHRS; CDR2 reads YFSETQ. This CDR3 spans 15 amino acids. Trimming shortened V by 0 bases and J by 7 bases, and 16 bases separated the two germline ends. CDR3: CASSLGTGYLSGYTF. For the CDR3, the DNA is TGCGCCAGCAGCTTGGGAACAGGGTACCTAAGTGGCTACACCTTC.

The chain joins TRBV23-1 to TRBJ2-4, with D perhaps TRBD1 (6 bases). TRBV23-1 has ORF status, its function being uncertain. This CDR3 comprises 17 residues. V was shortened by 2 bases and J by 1 base, with 15 bases between the two germline ends. CDR3 residues: CASSQGAAQGAKNIQYF. The DNA of the CDR3 is TGCGCCAGCAGTCAAGGAGCCGCCCAGGGGGCCAAAAACATTCAGTACTTC.

The chain recombines TRBV20-1 with TRBJ2-1; no clear D gene. Trimming removed 7 bases from V and 6 bases from J, with 10 bases in between. Germline V gene sequence: CDR1 DFQATT, CDR2 SNEGSKA (reference sequence). The CDR3 loop spans 11 amino acids. The chain's CDR3 is CSVAPGNEQFF. The CDR3, as DNA: TGCAGTGTCGCGCCAGGCAATGAGCAGTTCTTC.

The rearrangement links TRBV2 to TRBJ1-2; 9 nucleotides agree with TRBD1. The V gene end was trimmed by 6 bases and the J gene end by 8 bases; junction bases not matched to a gene: 7. The CDR3 has 13 amino acids. Germline V gene data show CDR1 as SNHLY and CDR2 as FYNNEI. CDR3 protein: CASRGQGFLGYTF. As DNA, the CDR3 is TGTGCCAGCAGGGGACAGGGCTTTTTAGGCTACACCTTC.